Below, one T cell receptor beta chain is given with its context. Trimming cost V 3 bases and J 7 bases, with 6 bases left between them. This CDR3 region has 11 residues. The sample originates from a study of blood T cell repertoires in COVID-19. Looking at the study overall: Both acute and convalescent COVID-19 samples were obtained from the United States, Italy and Spain. Sample material is recorded as cDNA or gDNA derived from T cells, B-cell-depleted T cells, or PBMCs.

Authors' data handling: The authors estimated nucleated cell counts from reference gene primer amplification. The assay was immunoSEQ multiplex PCR, and TCRdb's table has in-frame clones only and misses some. That table supplies the V and J calls and clone size; D and trimming were determined from the DNA. The repertoire holds a few hundred thousand clones, roughly 88% seen once, with 2.5% to 3% in the top ten. Sequenced input: peripheral blood. The clonotype was recovered from a woman in her 30s with active or convalescent COVID-19. This sequence joins TRBV12-3 or TRBV12-4 and TRBJ1-1, with no clear D. CDR3 loop: CASSFVGEAFF. The DNA for the CDR3 is TGTGCCAGCAGTTTCGTCGGTGAAGCTTTCTTT.